Each of the 29 T cell receptor beta chains below was sequenced from the same sample in a study of blood T cell repertoires in COVID-19. Some clones are missing from TCRdb's copy, which holds only in-frame ones; the method was immunoSEQ multiplex PCR. The repertoire consists of approximately 120,000 clones, with roughly 79% occurring once and the leading ten covering over 15%. Input material: peripheral blood. Receptor source: an older man with acute or convalescent COVID-19.

The chain joins TRBV18 to TRBJ2-7, with TRBD2 matching over 7 bases. Per germline, CDR1 KGHSH and CDR2 LQKENI. The CDR3 runs to 13 residues. V lost 5 bases, J lost 11 bases, and 12 bases stayed unmatched. CDR3 residues: CASSVSGEGEKYF. In nucleotides, the CDR3 is TGTGCCAGCTCAGTCAGCGGGGAAGGAGAGAAGTACTTC.

The chain links TRBV6-6 to TRBJ1-5, with D possibly being TRBD1 (5 bases). The CDR3 length is 14 residues. V was cut by 6 bases and J by 2 bases, with 11 bases left in between. Germline CDR1 is MNHNY and CDR2 is SVGAGI (reference sequence). In DNA form, the CDR3 reads TGTGCCAGCAGCCTCAGGGCTGGCAATCAGCCCCAGCATTTT. This translates into CASSLRAGNQPQHF.

The rearrangement uses TRBV20-1 and TRBJ1-4; D remains unclear. With 6 bases removed from V and 7 bases from J, the gap between germline ends came to 9 bases. The length of the CDR3 is 11 residues. Germline assignment: CDR1 DFQATT and CDR2 SNEGSKA (reference sequence). The CDR3 region is CSAPESEKLFF. The DNA of the CDR3 is TGCAGTGCCCCAGAAAGTGAAAAACTGTTTTTT.

The chain has TRBV19 and TRBJ1-5; D may be TRBD1 (6 bases). CDR1 and CDR2 from the germline V gene are LNHDA and SQIVND (reference sequence). The CDR3 extends over 16 amino acids. Trimming took 0 bases from V and 1 from J, leaving 10 bases between them. The CDR3 coding sequence is TGTGCCAGTAGTATAGAGGGGGGGCTAAGCAATCAGCCCCAGCATTTT. Translating gives CASSIEGGLSNQPQHF.

The chain recombines TRBV3-1 (or the pseudogene TRBV3-2) with TRBJ2-5; no reliable D call. This CDR3 contains 12 residues. Germline V gene lookup returns CDR1 LGHDT and CDR2 YNNKEL (reference sequence). V shed 2 bases and J shed 4 bases, with 5 bases lying between them. This chain's CDR3 is CASSQNRETQYF. In DNA, the CDR3 is TGTGCCAGCAGCCAAAATAGAGAGACCCAGTACTTC.

The chain uses TRBV9 and TRBJ2-3, with unresolved D. V was shortened by 0 bases and J by 3 bases, with 8 bases between the two germline ends. This CDR3 is built from 14 residues. Germline CDR1 and CDR2: SGDLS and YYNGEE. Here the CDR3 DNA reads TGTGCCAGCAGCGTAGGAGCACCAACAGATACGCAGTATTTT. Translation gives CASSVGAPTDTQYF. Complete variable domain (other parts from reference TRBV9 and TRBJ2-3): DSGVTQTPKHLITATGQRVTLRCSPRSGDLSVYWYQQSLDQGLQFLIQYYNGEERAKGNILERFSAQQFPDLHSELNLSSLELGDSALYFCASSVGAPTDTQYFGPGTRLTVL.

In its sample, this clone was seen many times. This chain joins TRBV18 and TRBJ1-6, with unresolved D. Germline-derived CDR1 and CDR2 are KGHSH and LQKENI. Trimming removed 6 bases at V and 6 bases at J, with 15 bases between. The CDR3 extends over 15 amino acids. As DNA, the CDR3 is TGTGCCAGCTCTACGGAGAGAGGAGGTAATTCACCCCTCCACTTT. Its protein product is CASSTERGGNSPLHF.

This clone was observed a single time. The chain is built from TRBV6-5 and TRBJ2-1; D gene uncertain. V lost 3 bases to trimming and J lost 5 bases, with 5 bases between them. Per germline, CDR1 MNHEY and CDR2 SVGAGI. The CDR3 runs 12 residues. The CDR3 DNA follows: TGTGCCAGCAGTTATAATAACAATGAGCAGTTCTTC. This codes for CASSYNNNEQFF.

The rearrangement joins TRBV29-1 to TRBJ1-1; 7 bases align to TRBD1. The CDR3 has 13 residues. V shed 6 bases, J shed 1 base, and the junction held 5 bases outside the gene matches. Germline lookup yields CDR1 SQVTM and CDR2 ANQGSEA. The CDR3 region is CSVYRQGNTEAFF. CDR3 in DNA: TGCAGCGTCTATAGACAGGGGAACACTGAAGCTTTCTTT.

In this sample, this clone turned up once. CDR3 sequence reads: CASAPQALGRETQYF. The CDR3 DNA is TGTGCCTCTGCCCCCCAAGCGCTGGGGCGAGAGACCCAGTACTTC. The chain employs TRBV19 and TRBJ2-5; weak D call: TRBD1 (5 bases). CDR3 length: 15 residues. The V end lost 11 bases, the J end lost 4 bases, and 23 bases lay between the germline ends. Germline CDR1 reads LNHDA; CDR2 reads SQIVND (reference sequence).

The chain is built from TRBV5-1 and TRBJ2-3; possibly TRBD1 for D (6 bases). The V gene's germline CDR1 is SGHRS and CDR2 YFSETQ. CDR3 size: 15 residues. The V gene lost 2 bases and the J gene lost 3 bases, with 13 bases spanning the gap. CDR3 sequence: CASSLQGSGTDTQYF. The CDR3 DNA reads as TGCGCCAGCAGCTTACAGGGTTCTGGAACAGATACGCAGTATTTT.

The V gene is TRBV2, the J gene TRBJ2-5; D ambiguous. Trimming removed 7 bases at V and 4 bases at J, with 16 bases between. Germline V gene data show CDR1 as SNHLY and CDR2 as FYNNEI. There are 14 residues in the CDR3. The CDR3: CASTLYSYGETQYF. In DNA form, the CDR3 reads TGTGCCAGCACTCTTTACTCCTACGGAGAGACCCAGTACTTC.

The gene calls are TRBV15 and TRBJ2-3; 7 bases are a match to TRBD1. V gave up 4 bases and J gave up 0 bases; unmatched junction bases: 4. The CDR3 length is 15 residues. Germline CDR1 and CDR2: LNHNV and YYDKDF (reference sequence). Written as DNA, the CDR3 is TGTGCCACCAGCAATTTACAGGGGAGCACAGATACGCAGTATTTT. Translated, it gives CATSNLQGSTDTQYF.

The rearrangement links TRBV7-2 to TRBJ1-1; 7 positions agree with TRBD1. The germline V gene encodes CDR1 SGHTA and CDR2 FQGNSA. J gave up 5 bases and V 3 bases, and 9 bases lay outside the gene matches. CDR3 length: 15 amino acids. This CDR3 is CASSLAHRGGTEAFF. Here the CDR3 DNA reads TGTGCCAGCAGCTTGGCACACAGGGGCGGGACTGAAGCTTTCTTT.

This clone was seen only once. The rearrangement uses TRBV5-4 and TRBJ2-5; 9 nucleotides align to TRBD2. The trim removed 2 bases at V and 5 bases at J, leaving 7 bases unmatched. This CDR3 is 15 amino acids long. Germline CDR1 and CDR2: SGHNT and YYREEE (reference sequence). The CDR3 loop is CASSFSGGLLETQYF. In DNA, the CDR3 is TGTGCCAGCAGCTTTAGCGGGGGATTGTTGGAGACCCAGTACTTC.

The chain links TRBV6-5 to TRBJ1-1; D not certain. Germline lookup yields CDR1 MNHEY and CDR2 SVGAGI. Trimming took off 6 bases at V and 0 bases at J, with 8 bases between the two ends. The CDR3 length is 13 residues. CDR3 sequence (DNA): TGTGCCAGCAGAAGTGAGATGAACACTGAAGCTTTCTTT. As protein: CASRSEMNTEAFF.

This clone has more than one count but fewer than ten. The chain couples TRBV4-1 to TRBJ1-5; D is possibly TRBD1 (6 bases). The CDR3 is 15 residues long. Germline CDR1 is MGHRA and CDR2 is YSYEKL. Trimming stripped 2 bases from V and 2 bases from J, with 10 bases between. CDR3 nucleotides: TGCGCCAGCAGCCAACAGGGGTTCGGCAATCAGCCCCAGCATTTT. Translating gives CASSQQGFGNQPQHF.

A single count supports this clone. The rearrangement uses TRBV11-2 and TRBJ2-7; 8 nucleotides agree with TRBD1. The CDR3 is made up of 16 amino acids. Germline assignment: CDR1 SGHAT and CDR2 FQNNGV. The V and J ends lost 1 base and 4 bases, in that order; junction bases with no gene match: 9. CDR3 in DNA: TGTGCCAGCAGCTTAGGAACAGGGGGAGAGAGATACGAGCAGTACTTC. This encodes CASSLGTGGERYEQYF.

The rearrangement links TRBV29-1 to TRBJ2-1; 8 bases align to TRBD2. J was trimmed by 4 bases and V by 2 bases; bases with no gene match: 1. Germline V lookup: CDR1 SQVTM, CDR2 ANQGSEA. The CDR3 covers 13 residues. The CDR3 region has the DNA TGCAGCGTTGAAAGCGGGGGTTACAATGAGCAGTTCTTC. Protein product: CSVESGGYNEQFF.

This clone was found once. V and J are TRBV6-5 and TRBJ1-2; D remains unclear. The CDR3 is made up of 14 amino acids. The V gene's germline CDR1 is MNHEY and CDR2 SVGAGI. V was shortened by 4 bases and J by 4 bases, with 13 bases between the two germline ends. CDR3 in amino acids: CASSSTGLVYGYTF. DNA for the CDR3: TGTGCCAGCAGTTCCACCGGGTTGGTCTATGGCTACACCTTC.

V and J are TRBV29-1 and TRBJ2-7; tentatively, D is TRBD1 (6 bases). This CDR3 comprises 14 residues. The ends were cut back, 1 base at V and 7 bases at J, with 17 bases in the middle. Germline loops: CDR1 SQVTM, CDR2 ANQGSEA. In DNA form, the CDR3 reads TGCAGCGTTGAAGGGGTTGCAGGGGCGAGGGAGCAGTACTTC. Translating it yields CSVEGVAGAREQYF.

In this sample, this clone turned up once. The genes are TRBV6-1 and TRBJ1-2; D is unclear. The CDR3 consists of 14 residues. CDR1 MNHNS and CDR2 SASEGT come from the germline V gene. Trimming removed 3 bases at V and 4 bases at J, with 12 bases between. The CDR3 bases are TGTGCCAGCAGTGAGACTTCTATTGTCTATGGCTACACCTTC. Translated, it gives CASSETSIVYGYTF.

This chain links TRBV11-2 with TRBJ2-7; 12 bases match TRBD2. The CDR3 covers 17 residues. V shed 1 base, J shed 4 bases, and the junction held 8 bases outside the gene matches. Germline lookup yields CDR1 SGHAT and CDR2 FQNNGV. CDR3 DNA sequence: TGTGCCAGCAGCTTAGGGGAGACTAGCGGGGGCGGGTACGAGCAGTACTTC. The encoded protein is CASSLGETSGGGYEQYF.

The V call is TRBV5-1, the J call TRBJ2-2; D is possibly TRBD2 (6 bases). Germline V lookup: CDR1 SGHRS, CDR2 YFSETQ. This CDR3 is built from 16 residues. Trimming stripped 4 bases from V and 2 bases from J, with 15 bases between. As DNA, the CDR3 is TGCGCCAGCAGCGCAGGGAGGACTTCCAACACCGGGGAGCTGTTTTTT. As protein: CASSAGRTSNTGELFF.

The chain links TRBV25-1 to TRBJ1-2; the D gene is possibly TRBD1 (6 bases). CDR1 and CDR2 (germline): MGHDK, SYGVNS. Trimming pared 6 bases from V and 0 bases from J, leaving 17 bases between. CDR3 length: 16 amino acids. The CDR3 region is CASSLTGTEANYGYTF. CDR3 in DNA: TGTGCCAGCAGCCTGACAGGTACCGAAGCTAACTATGGCTACACCTTC.

The chain carries TRBV2 and TRBJ2-7, with no clear D. Germline V gives CDR1 SNHLY, CDR2 FYNNEI. CDR3 size: 12 residues. Trimming took off 7 bases at V and 0 bases at J, with 7 bases between the two ends. The CDR3 nucleotides read TGTGCCAGCAATCCCTCCTCCTACGAGCAGTACTTC. The encoded protein is CASNPSSYEQYF.

This clone showed up just a few times. V is TRBV10-3 and J is TRBJ2-1; 9 nucleotides align to TRBD2. Germline-derived CDR1 and CDR2 are ENHRY and SYGVKD. The CDR3 sequence is 13 residues long. After removal of 8 bases from V and 5 bases from J, the junction contained 4 bases not matched to a gene. DNA for the CDR3: TGTGCCATCTCGGCGGGGGGGAACAATGAGCAGTTCTTC. Encoded protein: CAISAGGNNEQFF.

This clone was counted a few times. The chain links TRBV7-2 to TRBJ1-2; no clear D. The CDR3 contains 17 residues. Per germline, CDR1 SGHTA and CDR2 FQGNSA. Trimming stripped 1 base from V and 3 bases from J, with 18 bases between. DNA for the CDR3: TGTGCCAGCAGCTTAGTGGGCATCCTTGACGAGTACTATGGCTACACCTTC. Protein product: CASSLVGILDEYYGYTF.

The chain links TRBV5-6 to TRBJ1-5, with no clear D. The CDR3 sequence is 16 residues long. Trimming stripped 0 bases from V and 0 bases from J, with 10 bases between. Germline V gene lookup returns CDR1 SGHDT and CDR2 YYEEEE. Here the CDR3 DNA reads TGTGCCAGCAGCTTGGCCACGGACTATAGCAATCAGCCCCAGCATTTT. It translates to CASSLATDYSNQPQHF.